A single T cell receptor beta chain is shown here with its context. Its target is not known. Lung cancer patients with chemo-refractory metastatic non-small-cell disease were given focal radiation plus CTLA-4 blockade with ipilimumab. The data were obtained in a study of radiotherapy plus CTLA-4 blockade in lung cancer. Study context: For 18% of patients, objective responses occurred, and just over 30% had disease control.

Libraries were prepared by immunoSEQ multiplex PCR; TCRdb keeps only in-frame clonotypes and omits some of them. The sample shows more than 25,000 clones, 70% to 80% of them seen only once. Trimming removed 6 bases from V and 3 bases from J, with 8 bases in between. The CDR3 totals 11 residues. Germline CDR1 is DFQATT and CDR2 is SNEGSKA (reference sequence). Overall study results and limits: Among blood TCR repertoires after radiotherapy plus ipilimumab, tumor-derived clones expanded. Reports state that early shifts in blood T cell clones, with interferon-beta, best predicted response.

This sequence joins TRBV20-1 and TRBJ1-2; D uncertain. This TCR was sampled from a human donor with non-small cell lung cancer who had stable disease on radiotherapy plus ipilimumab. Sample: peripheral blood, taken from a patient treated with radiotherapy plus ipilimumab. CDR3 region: CSATDDYGYTF. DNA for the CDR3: TGCAGTGCAACCGATGACTATGGCTACACCTTC.